The present T cell receptor (beta chain) was sequenced within a study of shared clonotypes between healthy human individuals. There are 16 residues in the CDR3. Deletions cut 5 bases from V and 3 bases from J, with 16 bases between. Germline V CDR1 and CDR2: PRHDT, FYEKMQ (reference sequence). The table came from immunoSEQ multiplex PCR; TCRdb's copy has only in-frame clones and leaves some out. Among roughly 2.4 million clones listed, approximately 94% were seen once. The chain employs TRBV13 and TRBJ1-4; no reliable D call. The clonotype originates from a man aged 18 to 30 in good health. The sequenced sample was naive CD4+ T cells sorted from blood. As to subset: CD45RA+ positively selected. CDR3 sequence: CASSALGGWANEKLFF. DNA of the CDR3: TGTGCCAGCAGCGCCCTCGGCGGCTGGGCTAATGAAAAACTGTTTTTT.